This T cell receptor beta chain is drawn from a study of blood T cell repertoires in COVID-19. For the study at large: COVID-19 samples collected from the United States, Italy and Spain covered acute and convalescent phases. The cDNA or gDNA used as material had been derived from T cells, B-cell-depleted T cells, or PBMCs.

In the original analysis: Estimates of nucleated cell counts were drawn from the amplification of reference gene primers. Assay: immunoSEQ multiplex PCR; the TCRdb copy retains only in-frame clones and omits some. That table is the source of V, J and clone size, and D and trimming were worked out from the DNA. The sample carries about 100,000 clones, about 86% recorded once. The ends lost 3 bases at V and 5 bases at J; junction bases unmatched: 8. This CDR3 region has 14 residues. Looked up from germline, CDR1 is SQVTM and CDR2 is ANQGSEA. Source material: peripheral blood. The J gene is TRBJ2-5, the V gene TRBV29-1; TRBD2 agrees at 8 bases. The TCR comes from a man aged 80 or over with acute or convalescent COVID-19. CDR3 in DNA: TGCAGCGTTGACGGGACGGGAGGGCCTGAGACCCAGTACTTC. This sequence encodes CSVDGTGGPETQYF.